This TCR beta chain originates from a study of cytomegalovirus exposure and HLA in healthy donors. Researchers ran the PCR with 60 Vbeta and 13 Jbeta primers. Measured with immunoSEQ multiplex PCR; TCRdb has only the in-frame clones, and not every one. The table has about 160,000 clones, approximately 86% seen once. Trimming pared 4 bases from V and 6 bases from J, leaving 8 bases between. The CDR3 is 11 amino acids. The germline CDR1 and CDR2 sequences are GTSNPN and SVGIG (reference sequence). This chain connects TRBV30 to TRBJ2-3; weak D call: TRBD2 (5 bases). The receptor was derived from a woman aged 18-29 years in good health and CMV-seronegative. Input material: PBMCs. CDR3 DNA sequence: TGTGCCTGGACCCCGGGGGATACGCAGTATTTT. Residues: CAWTPGDTQYF.